This T cell receptor (beta chain) was obtained from a study of human T cells and chemical hapten exposure (dated by TCRdb to 2020 to 2022). In terms of the full investigation: For sensitization, 2% DPC in acetone was applied to an approximately 2 cm by approximately 2 cm area of upper inner arm skin. Weekly therapeutic DPC doses were additionally applied to the scalp of patients throughout the roughly 24-week study period. Patch testing was done on the upper back using Finn chambers containing 0.01% DPC, and results were scored after 6 days according to International Contact Dermatitis Research Group standards. Most of the patients in the cohort were female, and the cohort covered alopecia areata with under or over 50% scalp involvement, alopecia totalis and alopecia universalis. Libraries were pooled for sequencing, and per-sample TCR yields varied mainly because of small differences in library volumes within the pool. Peripheral blood TCR repertoire changes were tracked in vivo in alopecia patients during primary and secondary sensitization to the hapten diphenylcyclopropenone (DPC). Blood samples were taken from patients before sensitization (week 0) and at 2, 6 and about 24 weeks after DPC sensitization. Twenty-nine alopecia patients provided blood for TCR sequencing at one to four time points (pre-sensitization, 2, 6 and 24 weeks). For every blood RNA sample, sequencing covered both the TCR alpha and TCR beta chains.

The library was generated by RACE. For sequencing, a NextSeq 500 was employed. During library preparation, unique molecular identifiers were attached to individual cDNA molecules so that TCRs could be counted quantitatively and reproducibly. From the authors' description of their analysis: Samples had a median of approximately 96,000 TCRs, with a range from about 23,224 to 700,000. V, J and CDR3 annotation of the TCR reads was performed with the Decombinator software suite. To make PS versus PT1 abundance plots, every sample was subsampled to the same number of TCRs (28,000). TCRs were defined as expanded if absent before sensitization and observed at least eight times at the 2-week time point. TCRdb handled the public reads itself, with Q25 trimming in fastp and clone calling in MiXCR, and kept productive beta chains. Rows are unified per CDR3 protein, each entry keeping the most common DNA and genes. The V and J calls, along with clone size, are taken from TCRdb and not from the paper's own processing. In all, the sample holds fewer than 45,000 distinct CDR3 sequences, and 12% of those were seen once. About 1.9% of the sample comes from the top ten.

Comment on this clonotype: The antigen it recognizes is unknown. No much larger clone exists at a distance of one base, and base qualities are not known.

Deletion took 5 bases off V and 4 bases off J, with a span of 11 bases between the germline ends. The CDR3 measures 12 amino acids from cysteine to phenylalanine. The DNA shown is the 36-base CDR3, in frame from base 1. Looking up the germline V gene yields CDR1 SQVTM and CDR2 ANQGSEA. Study-level results and caveats: DPC sensitization did not change how many TCRs were above 1 in 1000 frequency, and no evidence was found of alterations in global repertoire structure. A positive correlation was found between the number of PT1 expanded TCRs and patch test score, with significance reached at thresholds 8, 16 and 32 but not 4. Repeated subsampling changed both the strength of the expansion versus patch-test correlation and the threshold at which the correlation became significant. Expanded TCRs formed significantly more large CDR3 similarity clusters than pre-sensitization or healthy control sets, consistent with antigen-driven responses. Because all patients had alopecia, a presumed autoimmune disease, the immune response of the patients might differ from that of healthy individuals.

The sample's time point label is to be understood as: pre-sensitization, week 0. Taken with the paper, the label for treatment or condition translates to: therapeutic diphenylcyclopropenone sensitization with weekly scalp DPC. Total RNA was isolated from unfractionated whole blood collected in Tempus Blood RNA tubes. At each patch-test visit, blood was drawn before the patch test was applied. Patients were eligible if aged 18 to 70, diagnosed with alopecia and judged suitable for DPC therapy, and pregnant patients were excluded. The sequence joins TRBV29-1 to TRBJ1-1, and the D gene may be TRBD1, 6 bases matching. The clonotype comes from a woman in her 40s with alopecia areata. Some clones in this sample may be carry-over from other donors' samples. The starting material was whole blood, obtained in connection with sensitization to the hapten diphenylcyclopropenone (DPC). The DNA sequence is given as TGCAGCGTTCAAACAGGGAGCACTGAAGCTTTCTTT. Translated, it reads CSVQTGSTEAFF.